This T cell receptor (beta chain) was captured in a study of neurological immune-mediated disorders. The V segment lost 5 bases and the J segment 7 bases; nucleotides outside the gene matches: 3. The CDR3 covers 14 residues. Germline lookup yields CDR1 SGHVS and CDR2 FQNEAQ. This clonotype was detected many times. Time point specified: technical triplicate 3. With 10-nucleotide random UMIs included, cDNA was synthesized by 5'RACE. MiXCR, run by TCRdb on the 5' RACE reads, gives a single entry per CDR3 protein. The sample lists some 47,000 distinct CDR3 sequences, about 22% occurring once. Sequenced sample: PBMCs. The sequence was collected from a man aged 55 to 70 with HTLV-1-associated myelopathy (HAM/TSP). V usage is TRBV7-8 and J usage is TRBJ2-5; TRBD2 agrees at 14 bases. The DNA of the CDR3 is TGTGCCAGCAGCCCCGGGACTAGCGGGGGGACCCAGTACTTC. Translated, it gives CASSPGTSGGTQYF.